These 7 T cell receptor beta chains were sequenced from one sample in a study of blood T cell repertoires in COVID-19. The assay was immunoSEQ multiplex PCR, and TCRdb's table has in-frame clones only and misses some. The sample records approximately 390,000 clones, roughly 86% being singletons. What was sequenced was peripheral blood. The receptor set was obtained from a woman aged 60-75 years with COVID-19, enrolled during active disease.

CDR3 protein: CSSRDRGHGYTF. DNA for the CDR3: TGCAGCTCCCGGGACAGGGGCCATGGCTACACCTTC. The chain is built from TRBV29-1 and TRBJ1-2, with TRBD1 matching over 10 bases. The CDR3 loop spans 12 amino acids. V lost 8 bases to trimming and J lost 6 bases; unmatched junction nucleotides: 6. Germline V gene data show CDR1 as SQVTM and CDR2 as ANQGSEA.

The rearrangement uses TRBV6-8 and TRBJ1-2, with TRBD1 as a possible D gene (6 bases). The V end was cut by 5 bases, the J end by 7 bases, with 17 bases between. In germline, CDR1 is MNHGY, CDR2 SAAAGT. The CDR3 totals 14 residues. The CDR3 spells CASSLTTGSSGYTF. CDR3 coding DNA: TGTGCCAGCAGTCTAACCACAGGGTCTAGTGGCTACACCTTC.

The rearrangement uses TRBV4-1 and TRBJ2-3; 11 nucleotides align to TRBD2. CDR3 length: 17 residues. V trimming: 2 bases; J trimming: 5 bases; junction bases outside the gene matches: 9. Germline lookup yields CDR1 MGHRA and CDR2 YSYEKL. CDR3 protein: CASSQPTSGAPGDTQYF. DNA for the CDR3: TGCGCCAGCAGCCAACCGACTAGCGGGGCCCCGGGAGATACGCAGTATTTT.

The chain uses TRBV6-5 and TRBJ1-6; D ambiguous. V was trimmed by 2 bases and J by 7 bases, leaving 12 bases between them. Per germline, CDR1 MNHEY and CDR2 SVGAGI. There are 15 residues in the CDR3. This CDR3 is CASSYDVPGNSPLHF. The CDR3 bases are TGTGCCAGCAGTTACGATGTCCCGGGGAATTCACCCCTCCACTTT.

The gene calls are TRBV6-5 and TRBJ1-1; D remains ambiguous. Trimming took 2 bases from V and 8 from J, leaving 15 bases between them. The CDR3 contains 14 residues. Germline CDR1 and CDR2: MNHEY and SVGAGI. The CDR3 bases are TGTGCCAGCAGTTACGCAGTGGCTGGGAGGGAAGCTTTCTTT. Translated: CASSYAVAGREAFF.

The V call is TRBV19, the J call TRBJ1-1; D call uncertain. Trimming took off 4 bases at V and 1 base at J, with 7 bases between the two ends. The CDR3 covers 13 residues. CDR1 is LNHDA and CDR2 is SQIVND in the germline V gene (reference sequence). The CDR3 loop reads CASSTAGNTEAFF. CDR3 nucleotide sequence: TGTGCCAGTAGTACGGCAGGGAACACTGAAGCTTTCTTT.

This clone was seen only a few times. V gene TRBV9 combines with J gene TRBJ1-1, with TRBD1 matching 10 bases. The CDR3 runs to 16 residues. The V and J ends lost 4 bases and 3 bases, in that order; junction bases with no gene match: 9. Germline V gene lookup returns CDR1 SGDLS and CDR2 YYNGEE. CDR3 nucleotide sequence: TGTGCCAGCAGCTTTCGACAGGGGGCTAGGGACACTGAAGCTTTCTTT. Translation: CASSFRQGARDTEAFF.